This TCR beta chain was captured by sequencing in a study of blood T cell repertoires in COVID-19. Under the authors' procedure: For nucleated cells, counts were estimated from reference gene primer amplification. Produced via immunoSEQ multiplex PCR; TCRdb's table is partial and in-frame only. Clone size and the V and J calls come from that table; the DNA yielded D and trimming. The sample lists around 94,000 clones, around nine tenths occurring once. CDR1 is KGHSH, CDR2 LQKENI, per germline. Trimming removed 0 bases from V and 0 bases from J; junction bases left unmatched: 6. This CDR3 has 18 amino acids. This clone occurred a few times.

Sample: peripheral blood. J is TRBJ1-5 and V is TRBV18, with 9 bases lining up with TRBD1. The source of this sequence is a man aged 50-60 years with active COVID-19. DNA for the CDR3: TGTGCCAGCTCACCACCCGGGACAGGGCTCTATAGCAATCAGCCCCAGCATTTT. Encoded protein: CASSPPGTGLYSNQPQHF. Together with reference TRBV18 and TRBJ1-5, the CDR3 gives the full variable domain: NAGVMQNPRHLVRRRGQEARLRCSPMKGHSHVYWYRQLPEEGLKFMVYLQKENIIDESGMPKERFSAEFPKEGPSILRIQQVVRGDSAAYFCASSPPGTGLYSNQPQHFGDGTRLSIL.